This is a list of T cell receptor beta chains from one sample in a study of cytomegalovirus exposure and HLA in healthy donors. Profiling relied on immunoSEQ multiplex PCR, and the TCRdb table lists in-frame clones only, not all of them. This sample yields about 170,000 clones, of which 65% to 80% are seen a single time; around 3% belongs to the top ten. Sequencing was carried out using PBMCs. The receptors originated from a woman in her forties or fifties in good health and CMV-seropositive. CDR3s include the opening cysteine and the closing phenylalanine or tryptophan. D genes are given only for firm matches. The size field is filled for only some rows; it gives once, few, many or a size class.

>TRBV15|TRBJ2-3|TRBD2|NA
CATSRDKAGGPVDTQYF
TGTGCCACCAGCAGAGATAAGGCGGGAGGGCCGGTAGATACGCAGTATTTT
>TRBV12-5|TRBJ2-3|NA|once
CASGLVLDGTLKADTQYF
TGTGCTAGTGGTTTGGTACTAGATGGTACTCTTAAAGCAGATACGCAGTATTTT
>TRBV5-6|TRBJ1-2|NA|NA
CASSPAGGDGYTF
TGTGCCAGCAGCCCAGCGGGTGGGGATGGCTACACCTTC
>TRBV11-2|TRBJ2-7|NA|NA
CASSYHSEQYF
TGTGCCAGCAGCTACCACAGTGAGCAGTACTTC
>TRBV9|TRBJ1-6|NA|NA
CASSVEAASYSPLHF
TGTGCCAGCAGCGTAGAGGCAGCTAGCTATTCACCCCTCCACTTT
>TRBV5-1|TRBJ2-1|NA|few
CASSLASGRGYNEQFF
TGCGCCAGCAGCTTGGCGAGTGGGAGGGGGTACAATGAGCAGTTCTTC
>TRBV18|TRBJ2-3|TRBD2|few
CASSFFELAATDTQYF
TGTGCCAGCTCCTTCTTCGAACTAGCGGCCACAGATACGCAGTATTTT
>TRBV4-1|TRBJ2-3|TRBD2|NA
CASSLAGTDTQYF
TGCGCCAGCAGCCTAGCGGGAACGGATACGCAGTATTTT
>TRBV18|TRBJ1-2|TRBD1|NA
CASSARDSKNYGYTF
TGTGCCAGCTCAGCCCGGGACAGTAAAAACTATGGCTACACCTTC
>TRBV2|TRBJ2-7|TRBD1|NA
CASSMGQGVYEQYF
TGTGCCAGCAGTATGGGACAGGGGGTCTACGAGCAGTACTTC
>TRBV19|TRBJ1-1|TRBD1|few
CASTRGPSMNTEAFF
TGTGCCAGTACGAGGGGGCCGAGCATGAACACTGAAGCTTTCTTT
>TRBV7-2|TRBJ2-1|TRBD2|NA
CASSLVPSGGLYNEQFF
TGTGCCAGCAGCTTAGTTCCTAGCGGGGGACTTTACAATGAGCAGTTCTTC
>TRBV4-2|TRBJ2-3|TRBD2|NA
CASSQEERERDTQYF
TGTGCCAGCAGCCAAGAGGAGCGGGAGAGGGATACGCAGTATTTT
>TRBV7-9|TRBJ1-1|TRBD1|NA
CASSTTLGQLEDTEAFF
TGTGCCAGCAGCACGACGCTGGGACAGCTAGAGGACACTGAAGCTTTCTTT
>TRBV30|TRBJ1-1|TRBD1|NA
CAWTTLQGGTEAFF
TGTGCCTGGACCACCCTACAGGGGGGCACTGAAGCTTTCTTT